The 12 T cell receptor beta chains below all came from one sample that was sequenced in a study of CD8 T cells in Susac syndrome. An input of about 0.5 to 1 ug of RNA was subjected to reverse transcription using random hexamers. TCRdb independently ran MiXCR on the immunoSEQ multiplex PCR reads; one entry per CDR3 protein. The repertoire consists of approximately 300,000 distinct CDR3 sequences, with around 85% occurring once and the leading ten covering around 0.2%. The sequencing input was CD8+ T cells from PBMCs. The source is a human donor with multiple sclerosis.

The chain carries TRBV20-1 and TRBJ2-3; 8 bases fit TRBD2. The CDR3 consists of 17 residues. Germline values: CDR1 DFQATT, CDR2 SNEGSKA (reference sequence). V gave up 5 bases and J gave up 0 bases; unmatched junction bases: 13. The DNA for the CDR3 is TGCAGTGCTCTAGGGGGAGGAGCGGGAGCTAGCACAGATACGCAGTATTTT. This codes for CSALGGGAGASTDTQYF.

The rearrangement joins TRBV7-9 to TRBJ2-7, with a tentative D call TRBD2 (5 bases). From germline, CDR1 is SEHNR and CDR2 FQNEAQ (reference sequence). The CDR3 is 16 amino acids. The ends were cut back, 2 bases at V and 3 bases at J, with 17 bases in the middle. For the CDR3, the DNA is TGTGCCAGCAGCTTACTACCCGGGAAATCCAACTACGAGCAGTACTTC. This codes for CASSLLPGKSNYEQYF.

The genes are TRBV18 and TRBJ2-1; D is unclear. Trimming removed 2 bases at V and 5 bases at J, with 7 bases between. Germline CDR1 is KGHSH and CDR2 is LQKENI. This CDR3 is 13 amino acids long. In DNA form, the CDR3 reads TGTGCCAGCTCACCAGTGGTACACAATGAGCAGTTCTTC. Protein: CASSPVVHNEQFF.

The V gene is TRBV27, the J gene TRBJ2-1, with 7 bases that match TRBD2. The CDR3 has 15 residues. J gave up 7 bases and V 6 bases, and 12 bases lay outside the gene matches. Germline CDR1 MNHEY, CDR2 SMNVEV (reference sequence). The CDR3 sequence: CASRRTREAPNEQFF. The CDR3 DNA is TGTGCCAGCAGACGAACTCGGGAGGCCCCTAATGAGCAGTTCTTC.

The chain is built from TRBV12-3 or TRBV12-4 and TRBJ1-4, with 9 bases aligning to TRBD1. The CDR3 loop spans 19 amino acids. Trimming took 6 bases from V and 0 from J; bases not matched to a gene: 14. The CDR3 coding sequence is TGTGCCAGCAGCCCAAACCTAAGGGACAGGGTAGCAACTAATGAAAAACTGTTTTTT. Amino acids: CASSPNLRDRVATNEKLFF.

This chain links TRBV7-9 with TRBJ1-5; D may be TRBD1 (5 bases). Looked up from germline, CDR1 is SEHNR and CDR2 is FQNEAQ (reference sequence). The CDR3 runs 12 residues. The CDR3 reads CAGRGVNQPQHF. The CDR3 coding sequence is TGTGCTGGCCGGGGGGTCAATCAGCCCCAGCATTTT.

The chain has TRBV6-1 and TRBJ1-5; 8 bases map to TRBD1. The germline V gene encodes CDR1 MNHNS and CDR2 SASEGT. V lost 2 bases and J lost 7; bases outside the gene matches: 13. There are 17 residues in the CDR3. The CDR3 region is CASSELRTGTGRQPQHF. CDR3 DNA: TGTGCCAGCAGTGAACTTCGAACCGGGACAGGTCGACAGCCCCAGCATTTT.

DNA for the CDR3: TGCGCCAGCAGCCAAGATATGAGACTCGACTCCTACGAGCAGTACTTC. Its translation is CASSQDMRLDSYEQYF. The chain uses TRBV4-1 and TRBJ2-7, with no clear D. Trimming took 0 bases from V and 0 from J, leaving 12 bases between them. The CDR3 extends over 16 amino acids. Germline V gene sequence: CDR1 MGHRA, CDR2 YSYEKL.

The V gene is TRBV10-3, the J gene TRBJ2-3; D might be TRBD2 (5 bases). The V gene's germline CDR1 is ENHRY and CDR2 SYGVKD. Trimming left V 6 bases short and J 1 base short, with 14 bases between. The CDR3 is 15 amino acids. CDR3 sequence (DNA): TGTGCCATCAGCCTCGGGCCGGAGGGCACAGATACGCAGTATTTT. Protein sequence: CAISLGPEGTDTQYF.

V and J are TRBV6-5 and TRBJ1-2, with TRBD1 as a possible D gene (6 bases). V was cut by 2 bases and J by 6 bases, with 13 bases left in between. The CDR3 has 14 amino acids. Per germline, CDR1 MNHEY and CDR2 SVGAGI. The CDR3 spells CASSYMGGADGYTF. The CDR3 DNA reads TGTGCCAGCAGTTACATGGGGGGCGCGGATGGCTACACCTTC.

V is TRBV27 and J is TRBJ2-2; tentative D call: TRBD2 (7 bases). From germline, CDR1 is MNHEY and CDR2 SMNVEV (reference sequence). The germline V and J ends were trimmed by 7 bases and 3 bases, with 12 bases remaining between them. The CDR3 spans 14 residues. CDR3 amino acids: CASTGEGDTGELFF. The CDR3 coding sequence is TGTGCCAGCACAGGGGAGGGTGACACCGGGGAGCTGTTTTTT.

This rearrangement joins TRBV4-3 to TRBJ2-5, with D tentatively TRBD2 (6 bases). V was cut by 0 bases and J by 5 bases, with 16 bases left in between. The germline CDR1 and CDR2 sequences are LGHNA and YSLEER. This CDR3 has 16 residues. CDR3 DNA sequence: TGCGCCAGCAGCCAAGATTGGGCTAGCGCGGGGGAGACCCAGTACTTC. Encoded protein: CASSQDWASAGETQYF.